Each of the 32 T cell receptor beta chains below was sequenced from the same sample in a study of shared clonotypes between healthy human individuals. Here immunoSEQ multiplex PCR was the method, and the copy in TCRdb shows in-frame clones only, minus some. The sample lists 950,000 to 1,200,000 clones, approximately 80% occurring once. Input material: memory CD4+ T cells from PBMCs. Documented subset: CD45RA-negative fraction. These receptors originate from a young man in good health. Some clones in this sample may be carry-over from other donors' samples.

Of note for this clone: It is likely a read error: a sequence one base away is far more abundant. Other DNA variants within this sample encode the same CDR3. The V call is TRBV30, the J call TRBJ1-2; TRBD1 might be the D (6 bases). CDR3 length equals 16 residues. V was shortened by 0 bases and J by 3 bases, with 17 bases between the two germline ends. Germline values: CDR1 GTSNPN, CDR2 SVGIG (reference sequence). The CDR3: CAWSVNPQGTHYGYTF. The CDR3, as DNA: TGTGCCTGGAGTGTCAACCCACAGGGAACTCACTATGGCTACACCTTC.

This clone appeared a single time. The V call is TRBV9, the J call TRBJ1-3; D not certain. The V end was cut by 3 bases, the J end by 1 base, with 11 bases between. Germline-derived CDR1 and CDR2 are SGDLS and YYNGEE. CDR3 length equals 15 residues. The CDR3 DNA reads TGTGCCAGCAGCGCGAGGTCGCGGTCTGGAAACACCATATATTTT. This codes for CASSARSRSGNTIYF.

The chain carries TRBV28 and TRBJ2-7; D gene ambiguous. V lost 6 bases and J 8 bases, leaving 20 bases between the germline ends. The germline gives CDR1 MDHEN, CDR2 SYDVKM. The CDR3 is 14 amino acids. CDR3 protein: CASRDDGGVFQQYF. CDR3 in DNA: TGTGCCAGCAGAGACGACGGTGGAGTTTTTCAGCAGTACTTC.

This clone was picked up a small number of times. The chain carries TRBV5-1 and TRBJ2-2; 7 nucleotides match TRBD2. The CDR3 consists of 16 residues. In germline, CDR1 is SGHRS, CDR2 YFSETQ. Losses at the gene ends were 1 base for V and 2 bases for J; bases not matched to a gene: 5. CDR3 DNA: TGCGCCAGCAGCTTGACGCTAGCGGTTAACACCGGGGAGCTGTTTTTT. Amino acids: CASSLTLAVNTGELFF.

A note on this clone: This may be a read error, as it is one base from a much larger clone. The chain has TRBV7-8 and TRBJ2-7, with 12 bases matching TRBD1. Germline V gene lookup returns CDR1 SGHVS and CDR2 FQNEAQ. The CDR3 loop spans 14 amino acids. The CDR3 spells CASSQGQGAGEQCF. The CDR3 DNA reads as TGTGCCAGCAGCCAGGGACAGGGGGCAGGCGAGCAGTGCTTC.

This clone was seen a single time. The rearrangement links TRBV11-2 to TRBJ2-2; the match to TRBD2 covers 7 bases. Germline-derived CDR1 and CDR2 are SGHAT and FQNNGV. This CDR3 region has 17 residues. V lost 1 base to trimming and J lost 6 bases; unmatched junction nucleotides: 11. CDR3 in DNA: TGTGCCAGCAGCTTAGGCCTGGGGGGGATGGGCCCCGGGGAGCTGTTTTTT. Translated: CASSLGLGGMGPGELFF.

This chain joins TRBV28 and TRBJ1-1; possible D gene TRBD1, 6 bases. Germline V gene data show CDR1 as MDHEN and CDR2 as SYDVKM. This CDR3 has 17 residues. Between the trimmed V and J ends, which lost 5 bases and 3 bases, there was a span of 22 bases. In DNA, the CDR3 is TGTGCCAGCAGTCCGGGGAGAGGGGGAGTAGGTCACACTGAAGCTTTCTTT. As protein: CASSPGRGGVGHTEAFF.

This chain's CDR3 is CASSVVGQGGDTQYF. DNA for the CDR3: TGTGCCAGCAGCGTAGTCGGACAGGGGGGAGATACGCAGTATTTT. V is TRBV9 and J is TRBJ2-3; TRBD1 matches at 10 bases. CDR3 size: 15 residues. V lost 0 bases, J lost 5 bases, and 3 bases stayed unmatched. Germline V CDR1 and CDR2: SGDLS, YYNGEE.

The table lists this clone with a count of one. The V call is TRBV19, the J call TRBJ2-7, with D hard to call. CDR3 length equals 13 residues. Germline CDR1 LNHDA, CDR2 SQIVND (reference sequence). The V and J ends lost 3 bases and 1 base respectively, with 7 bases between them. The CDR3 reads CASSMVGSYEQYF. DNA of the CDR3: TGTGCCAGTAGTATGGTTGGATCCTACGAGCAGTACTTC.

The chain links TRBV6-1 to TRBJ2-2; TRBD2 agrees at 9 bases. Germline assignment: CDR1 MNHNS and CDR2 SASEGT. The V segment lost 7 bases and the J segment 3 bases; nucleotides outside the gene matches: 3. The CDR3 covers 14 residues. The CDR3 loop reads CASNGGRDTGELFF. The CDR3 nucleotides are TGTGCCAGCAATGGCGGGAGGGACACCGGGGAGCTGTTTTTT.

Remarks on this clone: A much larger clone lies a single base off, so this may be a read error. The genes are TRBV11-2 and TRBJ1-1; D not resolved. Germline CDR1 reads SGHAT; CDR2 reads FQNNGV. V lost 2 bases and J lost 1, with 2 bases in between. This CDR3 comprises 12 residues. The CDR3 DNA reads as TGTGCCAGCAGCTTACGGAACACTGAAGCTTTCTTT. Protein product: CASSLRNTEAFF. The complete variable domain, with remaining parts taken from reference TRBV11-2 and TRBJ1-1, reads EAGVAQSPRYKIIEKRQSVAFWCNPISGHATLYWYQQILGQGPKLLIQFQNNGVVDDSQLPKDRFSAERLKGVDSTLKIQPAKLEDSAVYLCASSLRNTEAFFGQGTRLTVV.

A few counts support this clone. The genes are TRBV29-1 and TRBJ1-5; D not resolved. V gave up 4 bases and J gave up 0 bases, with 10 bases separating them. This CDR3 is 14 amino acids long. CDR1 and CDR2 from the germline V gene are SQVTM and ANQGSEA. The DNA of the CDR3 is TGCAGCGTTGCGTCAGATAATAGCAATCAGCCCCAGCATTTT. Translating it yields CSVASDNSNQPQHF.

The CDR3 sequence: CASSVGTDNEQFF. The CDR3 DNA is TGTGCCAGCAGTGTGGGGACCGACAATGAGCAGTTCTTC. The rearrangement links TRBV6-1 to TRBJ2-1; D tentatively reads TRBD1 or TRBD2 (5 bases each). Between the trimmed V and J ends, which lost 4 bases and 5 bases, there was a span of 9 bases. In germline, CDR1 is MNHNS, CDR2 SASEGT. CDR3 length equals 13 residues.

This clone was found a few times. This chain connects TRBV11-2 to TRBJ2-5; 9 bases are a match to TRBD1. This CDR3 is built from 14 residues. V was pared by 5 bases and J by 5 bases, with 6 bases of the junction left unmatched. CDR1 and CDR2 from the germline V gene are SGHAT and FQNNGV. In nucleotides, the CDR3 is TGTGCCAGCAGCGAACAGGGGGCTGGGGAGACCCAGTACTTC. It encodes CASSEQGAGETQYF. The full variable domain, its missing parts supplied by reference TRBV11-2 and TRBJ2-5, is EAGVAQSPRYKIIEKRQSVAFWCNPISGHATLYWYQQILGQGPKLLIQFQNNGVVDDSQLPKDRFSAERLKGVDSTLKIQPAKLEDSAVYLCASSEQGAGETQYFGPGTRLLVL.

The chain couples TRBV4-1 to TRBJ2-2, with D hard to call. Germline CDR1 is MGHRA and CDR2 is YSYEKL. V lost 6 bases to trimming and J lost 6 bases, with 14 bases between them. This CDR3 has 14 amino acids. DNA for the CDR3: TGCGCCAGCAGACAACTTGGGCAGTCCGGGGAGCTGTTTTTT. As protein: CASRQLGQSGELFF.

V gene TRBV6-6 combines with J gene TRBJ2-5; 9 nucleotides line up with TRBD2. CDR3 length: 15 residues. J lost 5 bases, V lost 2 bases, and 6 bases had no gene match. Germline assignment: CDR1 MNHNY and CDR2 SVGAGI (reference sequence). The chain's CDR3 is CASSYSAGGGETQYF. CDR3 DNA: TGTGCCAGCAGTTACAGTGCGGGAGGGGGGGAGACCCAGTACTTC.

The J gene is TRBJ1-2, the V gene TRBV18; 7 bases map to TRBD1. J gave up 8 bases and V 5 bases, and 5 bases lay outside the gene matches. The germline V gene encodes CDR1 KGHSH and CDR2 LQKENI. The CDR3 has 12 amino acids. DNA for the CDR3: TGTGCCAGCTCAACGACAGGGCAAGGCTACACCTTC. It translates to CASSTTGQGYTF. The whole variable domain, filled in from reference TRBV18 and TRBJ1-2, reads NAGVMQNPRHLVRRRGQEARLRCSPMKGHSHVYWYRQLPEEGLKFMVYLQKENIIDESGMPKERFSAEFPKEGPSILRIQQVVRGDSAAYFCASSTTGQGYTFGSGTRLTVV.

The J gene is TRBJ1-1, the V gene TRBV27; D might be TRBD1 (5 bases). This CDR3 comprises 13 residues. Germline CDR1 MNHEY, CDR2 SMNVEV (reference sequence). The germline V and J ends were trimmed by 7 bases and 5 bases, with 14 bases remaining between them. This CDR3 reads CASTLARGTEAFF. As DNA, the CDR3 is TGTGCCAGCACCCTAGCGAGGGGAACTGAAGCTTTCTTT.

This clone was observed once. Here the CDR3 DNA reads TGCGCCAGCACCCAGCGGGAGCCCCTCTACGAGCAGTACTTC. Residues: CASTQREPLYEQYF. The rearrangement uses TRBV4-1 and TRBJ2-7; TRBD2 matches 8 bases. With 7 bases clipped from V and 3 bases from J, the junction kept 8 bases outside the gene matches. The CDR3 covers 14 residues. Per germline, CDR1 MGHRA and CDR2 YSYEKL.

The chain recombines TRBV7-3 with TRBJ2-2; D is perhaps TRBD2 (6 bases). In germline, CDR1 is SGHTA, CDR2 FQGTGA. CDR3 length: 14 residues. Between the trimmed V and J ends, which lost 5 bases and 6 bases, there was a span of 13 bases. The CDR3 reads CASSLTSLPGELFF. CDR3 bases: TGTGCCAGCAGCCTCACTAGCTTACCCGGGGAGCTGTTTTTT.

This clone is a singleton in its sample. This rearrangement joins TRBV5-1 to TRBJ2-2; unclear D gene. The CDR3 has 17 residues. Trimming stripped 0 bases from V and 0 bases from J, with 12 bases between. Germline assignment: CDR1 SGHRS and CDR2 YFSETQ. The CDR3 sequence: CASSLAGQQANTGELFF. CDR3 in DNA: TGCGCCAGCAGCTTGGCAGGTCAACAAGCGAACACCGGGGAGCTGTTTTTT.

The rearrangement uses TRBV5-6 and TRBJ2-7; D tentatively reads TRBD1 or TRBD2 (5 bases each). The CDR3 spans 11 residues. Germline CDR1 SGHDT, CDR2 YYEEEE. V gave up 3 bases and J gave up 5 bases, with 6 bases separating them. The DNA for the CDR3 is TGTGCCAGCAGCTGGGGACACGAGCAGTACTTC. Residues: CASSWGHEQYF.

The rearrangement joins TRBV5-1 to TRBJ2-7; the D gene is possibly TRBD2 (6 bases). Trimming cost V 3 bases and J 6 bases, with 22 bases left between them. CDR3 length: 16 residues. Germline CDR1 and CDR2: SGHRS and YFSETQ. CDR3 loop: CASSWGGGAPGGEQYF. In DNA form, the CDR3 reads TGCGCCAGCAGCTGGGGTGGCGGGGCCCCTGGTGGCGAGCAGTACTTC.

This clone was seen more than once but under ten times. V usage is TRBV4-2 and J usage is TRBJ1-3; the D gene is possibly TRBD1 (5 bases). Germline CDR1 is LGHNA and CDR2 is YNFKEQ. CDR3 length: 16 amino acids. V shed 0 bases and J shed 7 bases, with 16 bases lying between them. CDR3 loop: CASSQDFGRVINTIYF. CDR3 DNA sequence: TGTGCCAGCAGCCAAGATTTTGGCAGGGTTATTAACACCATATATTTT.

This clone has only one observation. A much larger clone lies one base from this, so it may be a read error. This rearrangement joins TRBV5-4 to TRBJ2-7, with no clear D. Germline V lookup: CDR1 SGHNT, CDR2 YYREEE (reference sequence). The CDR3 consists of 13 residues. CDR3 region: CASSLDSSYEQCF. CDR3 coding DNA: TGTGCCAGCAGCTTGGACAGCTCCTACGAGCAGTGCTTC.

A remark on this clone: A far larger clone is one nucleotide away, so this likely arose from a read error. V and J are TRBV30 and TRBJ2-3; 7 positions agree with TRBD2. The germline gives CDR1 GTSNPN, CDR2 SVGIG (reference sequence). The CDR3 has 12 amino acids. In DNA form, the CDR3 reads TGTGCCCGGAGTATAGGACTAGTAGGTTCTTCTTTT. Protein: CARSIGLVGSSF. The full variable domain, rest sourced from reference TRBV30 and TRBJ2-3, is SQTIHQWPATLVQPVGSPLSLECTVEGTSNPNLYWYRQAAGRGLQLLFYSVGIGQISSEVPQNLSASRPQDRQFILSSKKLLLSDSGFYLCARSIGLVGSSFGPGTRLTVL.

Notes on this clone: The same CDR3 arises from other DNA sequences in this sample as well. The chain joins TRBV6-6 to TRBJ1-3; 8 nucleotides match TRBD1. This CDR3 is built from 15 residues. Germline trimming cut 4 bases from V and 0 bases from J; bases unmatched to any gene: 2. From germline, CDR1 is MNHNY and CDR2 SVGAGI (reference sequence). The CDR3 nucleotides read TGTGCCAGCAGTTCTGGGACAGGCTCTGGAAACACCATATATTTT. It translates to CASSSGTGSGNTIYF.

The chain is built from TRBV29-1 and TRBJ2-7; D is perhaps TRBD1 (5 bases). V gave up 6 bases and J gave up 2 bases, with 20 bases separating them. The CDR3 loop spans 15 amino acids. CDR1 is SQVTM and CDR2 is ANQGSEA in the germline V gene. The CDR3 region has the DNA TGCAGCGTCGCCCTCTGGGGCAGGCGCGCCTACGAGCAGTACTTC. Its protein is CSVALWGRRAYEQYF.

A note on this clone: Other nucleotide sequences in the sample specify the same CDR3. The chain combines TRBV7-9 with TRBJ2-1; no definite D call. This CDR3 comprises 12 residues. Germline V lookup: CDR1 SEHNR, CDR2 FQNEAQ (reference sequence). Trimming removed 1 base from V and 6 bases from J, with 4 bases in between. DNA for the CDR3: TGTGCCAGCAGCTTAGTAGGCAATGAGCAGTTCTTC. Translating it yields CASSLVGNEQFF.

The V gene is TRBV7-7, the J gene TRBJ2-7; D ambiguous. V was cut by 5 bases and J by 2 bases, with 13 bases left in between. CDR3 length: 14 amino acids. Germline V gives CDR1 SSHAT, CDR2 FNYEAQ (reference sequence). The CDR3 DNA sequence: TGTGCCAGCAGCCCCGACCCTGGGGCCTACGAGCAGTACTTC. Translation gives CASSPDPGAYEQYF.

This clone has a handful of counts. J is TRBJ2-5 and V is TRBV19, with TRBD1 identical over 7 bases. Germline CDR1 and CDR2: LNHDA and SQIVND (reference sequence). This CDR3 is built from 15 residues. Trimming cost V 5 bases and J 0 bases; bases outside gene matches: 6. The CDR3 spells CASSPGTVYQETQYF. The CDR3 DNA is TGTGCCAGTAGTCCCGGGACAGTGTACCAAGAGACCCAGTACTTC.

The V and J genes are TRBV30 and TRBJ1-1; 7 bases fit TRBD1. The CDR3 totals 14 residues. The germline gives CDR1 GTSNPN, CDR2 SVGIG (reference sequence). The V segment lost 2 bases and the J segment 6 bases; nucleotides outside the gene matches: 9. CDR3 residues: CAWSPGQAEAEAFF. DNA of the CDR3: TGTGCCTGGAGTCCCGGACAGGCGGAGGCTGAAGCTTTCTTT.